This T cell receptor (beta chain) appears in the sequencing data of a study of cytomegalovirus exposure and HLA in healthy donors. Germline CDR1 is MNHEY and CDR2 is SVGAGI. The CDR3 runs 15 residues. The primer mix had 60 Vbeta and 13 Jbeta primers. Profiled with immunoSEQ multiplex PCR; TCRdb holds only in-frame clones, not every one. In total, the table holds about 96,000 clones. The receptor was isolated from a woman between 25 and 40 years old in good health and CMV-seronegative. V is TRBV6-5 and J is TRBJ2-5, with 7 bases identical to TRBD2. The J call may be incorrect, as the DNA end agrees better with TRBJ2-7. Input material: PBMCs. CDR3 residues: CASSYRGVRSYEQYF. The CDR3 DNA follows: TGTGCCAGCAGTTACCGGGGGGTGAGATCCTACGAGCAGTACTTC.